The 22 T cell receptor beta chains below were found in one sample sequenced in a study of tumor-infiltrating lymphocytes in localized non-small cell lung cancer. Assay: immunoSEQ multiplex PCR; the TCRdb copy retains only in-frame clones and omits some. The data contain 7,000 to 8,000 clones, roughly 58% of them seen just once; the ten biggest clones take up roughly an eighth. Sample: lung tumor tissue. Receptors were obtained from a human donor with non-small cell lung cancer.

The chain uses TRBV11-2 and TRBJ2-5, with D uncertain. V was shortened by 5 bases and J by 2 bases, with 9 bases between the two germline ends. The CDR3 totals 13 residues. Germline V gene data show CDR1 as SGHAT and CDR2 as FQNNGV. The CDR3 loop reads CASSPRAQETQYF. CDR3 DNA sequence: TGTGCCAGCAGCCCCCGGGCACAAGAGACCCAGTACTTC. The full variable domain, its missing parts supplied by reference TRBV11-2 and TRBJ2-5, is EAGVAQSPRYKIIEKRQSVAFWCNPISGHATLYWYQQILGQGPKLLIQFQNNGVVDDSQLPKDRFSAERLKGVDSTLKIQPAKLEDSAVYLCASSPRAQETQYFGPGTRLLVL.

The J gene is TRBJ2-3, the V gene TRBV7-6; 10 bases are shared with TRBD2. The V gene end was trimmed by 3 bases and the J gene end by 6 bases; junction bases not matched to a gene: 18. From germline, CDR1 is SGHVS and CDR2 FNYEAQ. This CDR3 has 19 amino acids. The CDR3 here is CASSLAAYPTSGAWDTQYF. For the CDR3, the DNA is TGTGCCAGCAGCTTGGCAGCTTATCCAACTAGCGGGGCGTGGGATACGCAGTATTTT. Using reference TRBV7-6 and TRBJ2-3 for the parts outside the CDR3, the full variable domain is GAGVSQSPRYKVTKRGQDVALRCDPISGHVSLYWYRQALGQGPEFLTYFNYEAQQDKSGLPNDRFSAERPEGSISTLTIQRTEQRDSAMYRCASSLAAYPTSGAWDTQYFGPGTRLTVL.

The rearrangement links TRBV19 to TRBJ2-3, with 10 bases fitting TRBD1. The CDR3 is 17 residues long. Germline assignment: CDR1 LNHDA and CDR2 SQIVND (reference sequence). V shed 2 bases, J shed 5 bases, and the junction held 10 bases outside the gene matches. The chain's CDR3 is CASSIPGQGIFGDTQYF. For the CDR3, the DNA is TGTGCCAGTAGTATACCGGGACAGGGGATTTTCGGAGATACGCAGTATTTT.

V usage is TRBV28 and J usage is TRBJ2-4; D gene uncertain. With 2 bases removed from V and 3 bases from J, the gap between germline ends came to 8 bases. CDR3 length: 14 amino acids. CDR1 is MDHEN, CDR2 SYDVKM, per germline. The chain's CDR3 is CASSLVQFKNIQYF. Written as DNA, the CDR3 is TGTGCCAGCAGTTTAGTACAGTTCAAAAACATTCAGTACTTC.

The chain is built from TRBV30 and TRBJ2-7; D not resolved. Germline V gene lookup returns CDR1 GTSNPN and CDR2 SVGIG (reference sequence). This CDR3 has 12 residues. Trimming pared 2 bases from V and 6 bases from J, leaving 11 bases between. This CDR3 is CAWSWAGREQYF. CDR3 in DNA: TGTGCCTGGAGTTGGGCAGGACGCGAGCAGTACTTC. Full variable domain (missing parts from reference TRBV30 and TRBJ2-7): SQTIHQWPATLVQPVGSPLSLECTVEGTSNPNLYWYRQAAGRGLQLLFYSVGIGQISSEVPQNLSASRPQDRQFILSSKKLLLSDSGFYLCAWSWAGREQYFGPGTRLTVT.

This clone was picked up one time. The V and J genes are TRBV5-1 and TRBJ2-1, with 12 nucleotides matching TRBD1. The J segment lost 6 bases and the V segment lost 1 base, leaving 8 bases of the junction unmatched. The germline V gene has CDR1 SGHRS and CDR2 YFSETQ. CDR3 length: 17 residues. The CDR3 sequence is CASSLSTGQGAGNEQFF. Here the CDR3 DNA reads TGCGCCAGCAGCTTGTCTACGGGACAGGGGGCCGGCAATGAGCAGTTCTTC.

V and J are TRBV28 and TRBJ1-6; D remains unclear. The V end lost 6 bases, the J end lost 6 bases, and 9 bases lay between the germline ends. The CDR3 has 13 residues. Germline V gene data show CDR1 as MDHEN and CDR2 as SYDVKM. The CDR3 sequence is CASRPDLNSPLHF. In nucleotides, the CDR3 is TGTGCCAGCAGGCCCGACCTTAATTCACCCCTCCACTTT.

The DNA for the CDR3 is TGTGCCAGCAGCTTAGAGGGTAATGGGTTCGGAGCTTTCTTT. This translates into CASSLEGNGFGAFF. This sequence joins TRBV11-2 and TRBJ1-1; D is uncertain. CDR1 is SGHAT, CDR2 FQNNGV, per germline. CDR3 length equals 14 residues. Trimming stripped 0 bases from V and 10 bases from J, with 15 bases between.

The chain recombines TRBV6-5 with TRBJ1-1, with 7 bases that match TRBD1. V was clipped by 0 bases and J by 11 bases; unmatched bases: 9. This CDR3 contains 14 residues. CDR1 and CDR2 from the germline V gene are MNHEY and SVGAGI. CDR3 nucleotide sequence: TGTGCCAGCAGTTACTCGAATACAGGGGAAGTGGCTTTCTTT. It translates to CASSYSNTGEVAFF.

This chain uses TRBV6-5 with TRBJ2-7; D is perhaps TRBD1 or TRBD2 (6 bases each). This CDR3 has 11 amino acids. Trimming stripped 10 bases from V and 5 bases from J, with 12 bases between. Germline CDR1 and CDR2: MNHEY and SVGAGI. The CDR3 DNA follows: TGTGCCACCCTAGGGGGGAACGAGCAGTACTTC. Protein sequence: CATLGGNEQYF.

In nucleotides, the CDR3 is TGTGCCAGCAGCCTTTATAGCCAGCCCCAGCATTTT. Amino acids: CASSLYSQPQHF. The chain links TRBV7-2 to TRBJ1-5; D gene uncertain. V lost 5 bases, J lost 7 bases, and 9 bases lay in between. The CDR3 loop spans 12 amino acids. Germline V CDR1 and CDR2: SGHTA, FQGNSA.

The CDR3 sequence is CASSLWEGGQYF. CDR3 DNA sequence: TGTGCCAGCAGTTTATGGGAGGGTGGGCAGTACTTC. The rearrangement uses TRBV28 and TRBJ2-7; tentative D call: TRBD2 (6 bases). CDR1 is MDHEN, CDR2 SYDVKM, per germline. The CDR3 sequence is 12 residues long. V lost 0 bases and J 9 bases, leaving 9 bases between the germline ends.

This clone is medium-sized within its sample. DNA of the CDR3: TGTGCCAGCATCTCCGGGACAGGGGGTCAGGAGCAGTACTTC. Translated, it gives CASISGTGGQEQYF. This rearrangement joins TRBV7-9 to TRBJ2-7, with 11 positions matching TRBD1. Germline V gene lookup returns CDR1 SEHNR and CDR2 FQNEAQ (reference sequence). Trimming took 7 bases from V and 7 from J; bases not matched to a gene: 9. The CDR3 extends over 14 amino acids.

The CDR3 here is CASSLVGGSYEQYF. The CDR3 DNA sequence: TGTGCCAGCAGCTTGGTAGGCGGATCGTACGAGCAGTACTTC. The V call is TRBV5-5, the J call TRBJ2-7; no definite D call. The CDR3 is made up of 14 amino acids. Looked up from germline, CDR1 is SGHKS and CDR2 is YYEKEE (reference sequence). Trimming stripped 0 bases from V and 4 bases from J, with 11 bases between.

A few counts support this clone. This chain joins TRBV5-5 and TRBJ2-7; TRBD1 aligns across 9 bases. CDR1 is SGHKS, CDR2 YYEKEE, per germline (reference sequence). Trimming took 0 bases from V and 7 from J; bases not matched to a gene: 11. The CDR3 totals 16 residues. The CDR3 DNA reads as TGTGCCAGCAGCTTGGCCGATCGTGACAGGGGGGGTGAGCAGTACTTC. Protein product: CASSLADRDRGGEQYF.

The gene calls are TRBV28 and TRBJ1-1; no clear D. This CDR3 is built from 10 residues. Germline CDR1 reads MDHEN; CDR2 reads SYDVKM. Trimming took 6 bases from V and 3 from J, leaving 2 bases between them. The CDR3 nucleotides read TGTGCCAGCAGCGACACTGAAGCTTTCTTT. Translated: CASSDTEAFF.

The rearrangement joins TRBV20-1 to TRBJ1-1; no clear D gene. CDR1 and CDR2 from the germline V gene are DFQATT and SNEGSKA (reference sequence). Deletions cut 4 bases from V and 6 bases from J, with 9 bases between. This CDR3 contains 11 residues. The CDR3 nucleotides are TGCAGTGCTATATCCCCCCCTGAAGCTTTCTTT. Translation: CSAISPPEAFF.

The rearrangement joins TRBV6-5 to TRBJ1-2; 11 positions agree with TRBD1. The CDR3 is 16 amino acids. J was trimmed by 6 bases and V by 0 bases; bases with no gene match: 6. CDR1 and CDR2 from the germline V gene are MNHEY and SVGAGI. DNA of the CDR3: TGTGCCAGCAGTTACTCGATGGGGACAGGGGGTAATGGCTACACCTTC. Its translation: CASSYSMGTGGNGYTF.

V gene TRBV28 combines with J gene TRBJ1-4; D is unresolved. The germline V gene encodes CDR1 MDHEN and CDR2 SYDVKM. The CDR3 extends over 14 amino acids. Trimming removed 5 bases from V and 4 bases from J, with 11 bases in between. CDR3 nucleotides: TGTGCCAGCAGTCCCGGGAACCGTAATGAAAAACTGTTTTTT. As protein: CASSPGNRNEKLFF.

This chain links TRBV5-1 with TRBJ2-3; no clear D. The length of the CDR3 is 15 residues. The V end lost 4 bases, the J end lost 4 bases, and 16 bases lay between the germline ends. The germline V gene encodes CDR1 SGHRS and CDR2 YFSETQ. In nucleotides, the CDR3 is TGCGCCAGCAGCCCCCGGCCCGGTCAGGCAGATACGCAGTATTTT. Translation gives CASSPRPGQADTQYF.

In its sample, this clone was seen a few times. The chain uses TRBV29-1 and TRBJ2-2; D unresolved. Germline CDR1 reads SQVTM; CDR2 reads ANQGSEA. V was pared by 5 bases and J by 1 base, with 5 bases between. The CDR3 has 12 residues. CDR3 in amino acids: CSVRRNTGELFF. DNA for the CDR3: TGCAGCGTTCGGAGGAACACCGGGGAGCTGTTTTTT.

V is TRBV7-2 and J is TRBJ1-4; D gene ambiguous. Germline assignment: CDR1 SGHTA and CDR2 FQGNSA. The CDR3 consists of 15 residues. V was trimmed by 1 base and J by 3 bases, leaving 9 bases between them. CDR3 amino acids: CASSLEARSNEKLFF. CDR3 DNA: TGTGCCAGCAGCTTAGAAGCACGATCTAATGAAAAACTGTTTTTT.